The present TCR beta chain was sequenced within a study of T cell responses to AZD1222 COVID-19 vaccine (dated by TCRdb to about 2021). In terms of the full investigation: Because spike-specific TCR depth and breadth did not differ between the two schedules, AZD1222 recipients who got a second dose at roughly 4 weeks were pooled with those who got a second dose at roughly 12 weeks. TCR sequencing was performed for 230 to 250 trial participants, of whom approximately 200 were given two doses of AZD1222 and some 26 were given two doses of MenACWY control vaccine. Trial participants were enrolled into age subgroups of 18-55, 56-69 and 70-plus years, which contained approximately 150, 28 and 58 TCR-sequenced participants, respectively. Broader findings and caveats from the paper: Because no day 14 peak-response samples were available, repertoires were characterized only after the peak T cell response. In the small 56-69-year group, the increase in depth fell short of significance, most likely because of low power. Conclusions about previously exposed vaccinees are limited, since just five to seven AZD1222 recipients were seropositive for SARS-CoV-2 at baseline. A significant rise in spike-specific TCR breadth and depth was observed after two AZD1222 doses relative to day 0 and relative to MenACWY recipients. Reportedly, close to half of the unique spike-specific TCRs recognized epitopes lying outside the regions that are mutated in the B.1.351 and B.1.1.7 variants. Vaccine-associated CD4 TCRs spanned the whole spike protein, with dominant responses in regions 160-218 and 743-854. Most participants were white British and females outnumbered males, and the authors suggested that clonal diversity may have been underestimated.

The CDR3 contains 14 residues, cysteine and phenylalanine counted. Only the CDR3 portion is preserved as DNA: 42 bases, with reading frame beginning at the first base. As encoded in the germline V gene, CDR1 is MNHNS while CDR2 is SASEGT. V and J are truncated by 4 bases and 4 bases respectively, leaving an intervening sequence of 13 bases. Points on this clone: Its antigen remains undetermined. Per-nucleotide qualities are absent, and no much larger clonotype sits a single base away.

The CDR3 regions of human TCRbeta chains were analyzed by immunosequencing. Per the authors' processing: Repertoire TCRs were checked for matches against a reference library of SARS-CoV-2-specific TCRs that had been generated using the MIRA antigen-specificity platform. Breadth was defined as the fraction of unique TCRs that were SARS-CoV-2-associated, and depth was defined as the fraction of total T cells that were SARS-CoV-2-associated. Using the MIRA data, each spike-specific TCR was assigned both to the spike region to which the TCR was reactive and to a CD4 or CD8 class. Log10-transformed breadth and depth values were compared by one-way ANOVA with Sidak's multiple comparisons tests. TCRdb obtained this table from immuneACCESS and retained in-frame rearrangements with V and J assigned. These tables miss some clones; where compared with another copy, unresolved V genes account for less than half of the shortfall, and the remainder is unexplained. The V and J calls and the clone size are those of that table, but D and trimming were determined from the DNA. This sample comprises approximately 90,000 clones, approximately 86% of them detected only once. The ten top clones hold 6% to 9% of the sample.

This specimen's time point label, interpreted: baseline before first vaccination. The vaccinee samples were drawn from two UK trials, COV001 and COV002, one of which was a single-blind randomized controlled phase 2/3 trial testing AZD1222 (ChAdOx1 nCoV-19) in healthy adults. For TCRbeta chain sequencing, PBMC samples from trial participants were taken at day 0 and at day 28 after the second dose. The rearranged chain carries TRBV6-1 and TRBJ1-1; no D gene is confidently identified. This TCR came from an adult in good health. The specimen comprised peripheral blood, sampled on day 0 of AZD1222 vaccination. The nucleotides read TGTGCCAGCAGTGTAGCGGGGTTGAGCACTGAAGCTTTCTTT. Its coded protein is CASSVAGLSTEAFF.